This TCR beta chain stems from a study of T-cell memory formation after mild COVID-19. Whole-study context: Each donor largely had its own TCR clusters.

The CDR3 has 15 residues. Germline CDR1 is SGHVS and CDR2 is FQNEAQ. The J segment lost 8 bases and the V segment lost 5 bases, leaving 11 bases of the junction unmatched. The study's findings and limits: Still unconfirmed is whether the second-wave clones peaking on day 37 recognized SARS-CoV-2. Shrinking CD4+ clones were chiefly CM and EM; CD8+ ones were chiefly EMRA. The appearance of some responding clones in pre-infection memory suggested that cross-reactive memory joined.

The table lists this clonotype with a few counts. Its antigen is not identified. TCRdb reprocessed the 5' RACE reads via MiXCR and lists one record per CDR3 protein. The sample carries 120,000 to 150,000 distinct CDR3 sequences, about 19% recorded once. The sequenced sample consisted of PBMCs or a T cell subset sorted from them (not recorded which). The J gene is TRBJ2-1, the V gene TRBV7-8, with 8 bases fitting TRBD2. This receptor was identified in an adult woman who had mild COVID-19 (a few samples of this study predate the infection). Cell type and time point are not known. The CDR3 bases are TGTGCCAGCAGCCCGGGACTAGTTGGGGCCTATGAGCAGTTCTTC. This translates into CASSPGLVGAYEQFF.